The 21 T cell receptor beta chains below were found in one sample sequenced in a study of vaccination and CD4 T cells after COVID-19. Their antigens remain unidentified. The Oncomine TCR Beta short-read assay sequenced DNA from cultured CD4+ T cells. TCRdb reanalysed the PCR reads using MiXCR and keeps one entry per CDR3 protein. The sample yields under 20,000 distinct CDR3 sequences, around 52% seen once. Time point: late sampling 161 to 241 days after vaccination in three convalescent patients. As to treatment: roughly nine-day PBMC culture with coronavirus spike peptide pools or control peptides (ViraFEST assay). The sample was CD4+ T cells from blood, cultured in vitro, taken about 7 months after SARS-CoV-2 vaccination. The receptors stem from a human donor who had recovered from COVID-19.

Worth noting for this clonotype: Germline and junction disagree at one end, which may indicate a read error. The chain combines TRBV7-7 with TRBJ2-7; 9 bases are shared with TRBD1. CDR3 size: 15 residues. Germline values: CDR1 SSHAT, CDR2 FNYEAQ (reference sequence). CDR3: CASSPGGQGNYEQYF. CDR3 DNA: TGTGCTAGCAGCCCAGGGGGACAGGGAAACTACGAGCAGTACTTC.

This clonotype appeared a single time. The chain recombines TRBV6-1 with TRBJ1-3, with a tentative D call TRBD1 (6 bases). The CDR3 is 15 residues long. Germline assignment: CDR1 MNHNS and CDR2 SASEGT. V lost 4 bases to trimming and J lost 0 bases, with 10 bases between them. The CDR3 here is CASSVTGRSGNTIYF. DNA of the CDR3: TGTGCCAGCAGTGTAACAGGGCGCTCTGGAAACACCATATATTTT.

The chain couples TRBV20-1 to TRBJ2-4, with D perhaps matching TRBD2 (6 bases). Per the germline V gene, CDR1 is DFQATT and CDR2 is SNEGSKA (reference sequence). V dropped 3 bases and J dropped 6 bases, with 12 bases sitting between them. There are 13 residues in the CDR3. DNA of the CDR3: TGCAGTGCTAGGGAGGGCGGCCTAAACATTCAGTACTTC. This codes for CSAREGGLNIQYF.

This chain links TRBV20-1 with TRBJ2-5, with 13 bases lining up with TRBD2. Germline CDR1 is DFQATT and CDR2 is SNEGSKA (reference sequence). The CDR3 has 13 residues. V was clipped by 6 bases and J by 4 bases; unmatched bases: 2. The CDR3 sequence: CSARLAGGETQYF. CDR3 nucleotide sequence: TGCAGTGCAAGACTAGCGGGAGGAGAGACCCAGTACTTC.

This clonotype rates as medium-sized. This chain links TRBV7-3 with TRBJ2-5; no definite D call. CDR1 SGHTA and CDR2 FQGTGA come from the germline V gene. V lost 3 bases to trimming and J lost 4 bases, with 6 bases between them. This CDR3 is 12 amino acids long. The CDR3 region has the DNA TGTGCCAGCAGCTTCAGAGGAGAGACCCAGTACTTC. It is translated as CASSFRGETQYF.

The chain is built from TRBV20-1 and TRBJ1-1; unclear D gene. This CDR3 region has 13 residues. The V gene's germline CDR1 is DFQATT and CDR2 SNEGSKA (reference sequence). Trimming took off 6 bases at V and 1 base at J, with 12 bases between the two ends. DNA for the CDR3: TGCAGTGCCCACACCGATGGGAACACTGAAGCTTTCTTT. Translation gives CSAHTDGNTEAFF.

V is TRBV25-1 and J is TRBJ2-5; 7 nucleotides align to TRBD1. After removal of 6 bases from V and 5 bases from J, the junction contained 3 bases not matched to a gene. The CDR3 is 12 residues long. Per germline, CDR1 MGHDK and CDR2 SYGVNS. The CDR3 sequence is CASRQGVETQYF. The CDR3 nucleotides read TGTGCCAGCAGGCAGGGGGTGGAGACCCAGTACTTC.

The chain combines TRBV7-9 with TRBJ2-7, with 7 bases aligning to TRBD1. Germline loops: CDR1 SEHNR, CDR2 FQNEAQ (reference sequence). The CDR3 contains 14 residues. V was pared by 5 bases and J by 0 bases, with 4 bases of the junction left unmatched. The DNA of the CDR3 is TGTGCCAGCAGCCTGGGACAGAGCTCCTACGAGCAGTACTTC. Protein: CASSLGQSSYEQYF.

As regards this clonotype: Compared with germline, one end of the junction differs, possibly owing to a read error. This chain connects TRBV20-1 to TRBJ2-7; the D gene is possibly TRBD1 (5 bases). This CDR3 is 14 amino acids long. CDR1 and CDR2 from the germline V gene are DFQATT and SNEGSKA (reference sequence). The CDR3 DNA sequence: TGCAATGCTAGAGACGGCAGGGCGACCTACGAGCAGTACTTC. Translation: CNARDGRATYEQYF.

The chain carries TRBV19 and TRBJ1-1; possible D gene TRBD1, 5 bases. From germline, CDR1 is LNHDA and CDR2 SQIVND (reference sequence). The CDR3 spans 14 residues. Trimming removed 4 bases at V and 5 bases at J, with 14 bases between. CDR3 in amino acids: CASSTRRGSTEAFF. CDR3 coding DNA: TGTGCCAGTAGTACGAGGAGGGGTTCAACTGAAGCTTTCTTT. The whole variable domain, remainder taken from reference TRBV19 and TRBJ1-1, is DGGITQSPKYLFRKEGQNVTLSCEQNLNHDAMYWYRQDPGQGLRLIYYSQIVNDFQKGDIAEGYSVSREKKESFPLTVTSAQKNPTAFYLCASSTRRGSTEAFFGQGTRLTVV.

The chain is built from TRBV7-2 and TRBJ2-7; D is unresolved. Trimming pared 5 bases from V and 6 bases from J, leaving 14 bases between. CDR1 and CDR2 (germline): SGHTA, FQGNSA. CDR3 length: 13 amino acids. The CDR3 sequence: CASSVINLREQYF. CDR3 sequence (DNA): TGTGCCAGCAGCGTTATAAACCTACGCGAGCAGTACTTC.

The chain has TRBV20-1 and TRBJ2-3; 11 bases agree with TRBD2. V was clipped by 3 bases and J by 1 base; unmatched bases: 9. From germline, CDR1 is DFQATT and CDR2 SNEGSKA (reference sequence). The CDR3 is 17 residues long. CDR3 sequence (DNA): TGCAGTGCTAGTCCCGCTAGCGGGAGGCCCGGCACAGATACGCAGTATTTT. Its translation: CSASPASGRPGTDTQYF.

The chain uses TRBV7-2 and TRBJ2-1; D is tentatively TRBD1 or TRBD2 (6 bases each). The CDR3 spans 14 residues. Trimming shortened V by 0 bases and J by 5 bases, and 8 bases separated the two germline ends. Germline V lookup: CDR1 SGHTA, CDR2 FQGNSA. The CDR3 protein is CASSLAGGHNEQFF. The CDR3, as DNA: TGTGCCAGCAGCTTAGCGGGGGGCCACAATGAGCAGTTCTTC.

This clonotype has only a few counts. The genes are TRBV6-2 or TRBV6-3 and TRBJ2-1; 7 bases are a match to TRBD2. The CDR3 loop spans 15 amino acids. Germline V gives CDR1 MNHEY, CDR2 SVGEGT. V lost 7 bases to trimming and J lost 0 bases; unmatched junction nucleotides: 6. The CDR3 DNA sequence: TGTGCCAGCACTGGGGACTACCTCTCCTACAATGAGCAGTTCTTC. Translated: CASTGDYLSYNEQFF.

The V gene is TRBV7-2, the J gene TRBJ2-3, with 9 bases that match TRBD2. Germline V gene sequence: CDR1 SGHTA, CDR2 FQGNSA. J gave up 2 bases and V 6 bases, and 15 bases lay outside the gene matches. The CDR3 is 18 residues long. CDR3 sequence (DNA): TGTGCCAGCAGTCGCAAAGCGGCTAGCGGGGACAACACAGATACGCAGTATTTT. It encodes CASSRKAASGDNTDTQYF.

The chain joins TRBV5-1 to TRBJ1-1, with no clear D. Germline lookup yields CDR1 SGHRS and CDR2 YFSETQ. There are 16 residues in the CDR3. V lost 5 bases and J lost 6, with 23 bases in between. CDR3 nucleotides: TGCGCCAGCAGACTTGTCTCGCAAGGGAGGCATGCTGAAGCTTTCTTT. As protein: CASRLVSQGRHAEAFF.

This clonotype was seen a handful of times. The CDR3 DNA reads TGTGCCAGCAGCCTCCGACTAGCGGGAGTGGAGGAGCAGTACTTC. This gives the protein CASSLRLAGVEEQYF. This chain uses TRBV7-9 with TRBJ2-7; 12 bases are a match to TRBD2. Looked up from germline, CDR1 is SEHNR and CDR2 is FQNEAQ (reference sequence). The CDR3 totals 15 residues. The V gene end was trimmed by 5 bases and the J gene end by 7 bases; junction bases not matched to a gene: 9. The complete variable domain, with remaining parts taken from reference TRBV7-9 and TRBJ2-7, reads DTGVSQNPRHKITKRGQNVTFRCDPISEHNRLYWYRQTLGQGPEFLTYFQNEAQLEKSRLLSDRFSAERPKGSFSTLEIQRTEQGDSAMYLCASSLRLAGVEEQYFGPGTRLTVT.

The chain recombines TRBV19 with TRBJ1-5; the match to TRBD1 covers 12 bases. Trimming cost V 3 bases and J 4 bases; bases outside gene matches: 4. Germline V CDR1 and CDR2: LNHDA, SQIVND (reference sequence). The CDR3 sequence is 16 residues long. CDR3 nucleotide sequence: TGTGCCAGTAGTATGTGGGGACAGGGGGCGAATCAGCCCCAGCATTTT. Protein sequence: CASSMWGQGANQPQHF.

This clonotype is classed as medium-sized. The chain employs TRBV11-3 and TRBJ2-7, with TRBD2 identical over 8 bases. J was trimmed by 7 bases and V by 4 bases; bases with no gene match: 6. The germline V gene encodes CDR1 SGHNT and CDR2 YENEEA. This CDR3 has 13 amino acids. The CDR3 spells CASSSGLAREQYF. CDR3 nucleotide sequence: TGTGCCAGCAGCTCCGGACTAGCTCGTGAGCAGTACTTC.

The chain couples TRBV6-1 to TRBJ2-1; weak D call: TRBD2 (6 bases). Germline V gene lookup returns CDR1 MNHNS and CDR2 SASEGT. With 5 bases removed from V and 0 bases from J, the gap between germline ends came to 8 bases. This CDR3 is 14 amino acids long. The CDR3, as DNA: TGTGCCAGCAGTAGAGCGGGCTCCTACAATGAGCAGTTCTTC. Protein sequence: CASSRAGSYNEQFF.

The CDR3 loop is CASSGALSGAYTEAFF. The CDR3 coding sequence is TGTGCCAGCAGTGGTGCGCTTTCAGGGGCTTACACTGAAGCTTTCTTT. V usage is TRBV6-1 and J usage is TRBJ1-1; TRBD1 might be the D (6 bases). The CDR3 consists of 16 residues. V dropped 4 bases and J dropped 3 bases, with 18 bases sitting between them. Germline values: CDR1 MNHNS, CDR2 SASEGT.